At least ten counts were recorded for the clone carrying this T cell receptor (beta chain). TCRbeta library construction was performed incorporating unique molecular identifiers. TCRdb processed the PCR reads anew with MiXCR; each CDR3 protein has one entry. The sample shows roughly 200,000 distinct CDR3 sequences, approximately 9.5% of them seen only once. The data stem from a study of T-cell reconstitution after alpha-beta-depleted transplantation in children. The CDR3 spans 15 residues. With 7 bases removed from V and 1 base from J, the gap between germline ends came to 16 bases. Per germline, CDR1 SGHTA and CDR2 FQGNSA.

This chain uses TRBV7-2 with TRBJ1-1, with D tentatively TRBD1 (6 bases). The TCR was taken from a human donor who donated a stem cell graft to a child with acute lymphoblastic leukemia. The starting material was PBMCs from the stem cell graft donor, obtained from the stem cell graft. The CDR3 is CASTFGDKKNTEAFF. DNA for the CDR3: TGTGCCAGCACCTTTGGGGACAAGAAGAACACTGAAGCTTTCTTT. The full variable domain, completed using reference TRBV7-2 and TRBJ1-1, is GAGVSQSPSNKVTEKGKDVELRCDPISGHTALYWYRQSLGQGLEFLIYFQGNSAPDKSGLPSDRFSAERTGGSVSTLTIQRTQQEDSAVYLCASTFGDKKNTEAFFGQGTRLTVV.